This TCR beta chain was observed in a study of blood T cell repertoires in COVID-19. Turning to the study itself: COVID-19 samples from acute and convalescent phases originated in the United States, Italy and Spain. PBMCs, B-cell-depleted T cells, or T cells were the source of the cDNA or gDNA that made up the material.

CDR1 and CDR2 from the germline V gene are MNHEY and SVGAGI. The CDR3 length is 14 residues. V was cut by 8 bases and J by 4 bases, with 17 bases left in between. Profiled with immunoSEQ multiplex PCR; TCRdb holds only in-frame clones, not every one. The data hold 70,000 to 80,000 clones, with about 80% observed a single time. The origin of this receptor is a human donor in a cohort sampled during active COVID-19. The specimen sequenced was peripheral blood. The gene calls are TRBV6-5 and TRBJ1-2; TRBD1 is a possible D gene (6 bases). Written as DNA, the CDR3 is TGTGCCAGCTTTAGTGGGGGCGCGGGCTATGGCTACACCTTC. Amino acid sequence: CASFSGGAGYGYTF.